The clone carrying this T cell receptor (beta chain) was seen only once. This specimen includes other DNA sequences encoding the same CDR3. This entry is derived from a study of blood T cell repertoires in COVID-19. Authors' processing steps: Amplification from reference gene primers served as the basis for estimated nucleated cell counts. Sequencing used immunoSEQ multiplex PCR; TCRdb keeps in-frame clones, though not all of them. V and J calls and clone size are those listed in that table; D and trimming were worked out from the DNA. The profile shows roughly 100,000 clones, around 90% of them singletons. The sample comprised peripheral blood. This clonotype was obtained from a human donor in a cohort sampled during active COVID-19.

The CDR3 here is CASSPAGTANEKLFF. The DNA for the CDR3 is TGTGCCAGCAGTCCAGCCGGGACAGCAAATGAAAAACTGTTTTTT. The chain couples TRBV11-3 to TRBJ1-4; 7 bases map to TRBD1. The CDR3 covers 15 residues. Germline trimming cut 6 bases from V and 5 bases from J; bases unmatched to any gene: 9. CDR1 is SGHNT and CDR2 is YENEEA in the germline V gene.